A single sample is the source of the 3 T cell receptor beta chains below, sequenced in a study of cytotoxic CD8 clonotypes in ibrutinib-treated CLL. The table came from immunoSEQ multiplex PCR; TCRdb's copy has only in-frame clones and leaves some out. The table records some 160,000 clones, approximately 77% of them present only once. The source material was PBMCs, sampled after 12 months of ibrutinib treatment. The receptors were gathered from a human donor with chronic lymphocytic leukemia.

This chain's CDR3 is CASRATTGGAGNTIYF. The CDR3 bases are TGTGCCAGCAGAGCAACGACAGGGGGCGCTGGAAACACCATATATTTT. The gene calls are TRBV27 and TRBJ1-3, with 10 positions matching TRBD1. CDR1 MNHEY and CDR2 SMNVEV come from the germline V gene (reference sequence). The CDR3 is 16 amino acids. With V trimmed by 6 bases and J by 2 bases, 7 bases remained unmatched.

The V gene is TRBV7-2, the J gene TRBJ2-7, with D tentatively TRBD2 (5 bases). The germline gives CDR1 SGHTA, CDR2 FQGNSA. Trimming removed 4 bases at V and 3 bases at J, with 16 bases between. The CDR3 is 15 amino acids. CDR3 residues: CASSSDRDTLYEQYF. CDR3 nucleotide sequence: TGTGCCAGCAGCTCGGACCGGGATACCCTCTACGAGCAGTACTTC.

This chain links TRBV6-4 with TRBJ2-5; the D gene is possibly TRBD2 (6 bases). Deletions cut 0 bases from V and 0 bases from J, with 11 bases between. The CDR3 totals 16 residues. Germline V gene data show CDR1 as MRHNA and CDR2 as SNTAGT. As DNA, the CDR3 is TGTGCCAGCAGTGACTCGACGGGGGAATACCAAGAGACCCAGTACTTC. It codes for CASSDSTGEYQETQYF.